The TCR beta chain under discussion was sequenced for a study of blood T cell repertoires in COVID-19. Study processing details: Reference gene primer amplification in the assay estimated nucleated cell counts. Sequenced by immunoSEQ multiplex PCR; TCRdb stores in-frame clones only, minus some. D and trimming come from the DNA, and the V and J calls and clone size come from that table. The data show about 290,000 clones, with 89% seen just once and 0.94% held by the top ten. With 2 bases removed from V and 3 bases from J, the gap between germline ends came to 19 bases. CDR3 length: 17 residues. CDR1 and CDR2 from the germline V gene are LNHNV and YYDKDF (reference sequence).

The source material was peripheral blood. The sequence came from a woman aged 40 to 50 who had recovered from COVID-19. V and J are TRBV15 and TRBJ2-5; TRBD1 is a possible D gene (5 bases). DNA for the CDR3: TGTGCCACCAGCAGACCGCCGACAGATACTACCAAAGAGACCCAGTACTTC. Its translation is CATSRPPTDTTKETQYF.